Below are 11 T cell receptor beta chains sequenced from a single sample in a study of CD8+CD57+ T cells in acquired aplastic anemia. Using genomic DNA as the template, TCR beta VDJ and CDR3 profiling was carried out. TCRdb redid the calling of the reads with MiXCR, one entry per CDR3 protein. The table has roughly 180,000 distinct CDR3 sequences, 45% to 60% seen once. The authors sequenced patients whose flow cytometry had shown CD8+CD57+ cell expansion. The sample was sorted CD4+, CD8+, or CD8+CD57+ T cells (not recorded which) from PBMCs. The receptors were sampled from a human donor with aplastic anemia.

Notes on this clonotype: A much larger clone differs from this one at a single base, so this may be a read error. This chain joins TRBV20-1 and TRBJ1-4, with D possibly TRBD1 on 5 matching bases. The CDR3 runs to 13 residues. Germline V lookup: CDR1 DFQATT, CDR2 SNEGSKA (reference sequence). The CDR3 region is CSAQRGTNEKLLF. DNA for the CDR3: TGCAGTGCCCAAAGGGGAACTAATGAAAAACTGCTTTTT.

The J gene is TRBJ1-2, the V gene TRBV14, with D unclear. Germline CDR1 reads SGHDN; CDR2 reads FVKESK. The V and J ends lost 0 bases and 0 bases respectively, with 14 bases between them. This CDR3 has 17 residues. CDR3 sequence: CASSQERVASTNYGYTF. DNA for the CDR3: TGTGCCAGCAGCCAAGAAAGAGTCGCATCAACTAACTATGGCTACACCTTC.

The rearrangement uses TRBV7-2 and TRBJ2-7, with TRBD1 identical over 7 bases. Germline assignment: CDR1 SGHTA and CDR2 FQGNSA. This CDR3 is 14 amino acids long. The V gene end was trimmed by 3 bases and the J gene end by 0 bases; junction bases not matched to a gene: 2. DNA of the CDR3: TGTGCCAGCAGCTTTGGGACAGCCTCCTACGAGCAGTACTTC. Protein sequence: CASSFGTASYEQYF.

This clonotype was picked up many times. This chain links TRBV10-1 with TRBJ1-1; D ambiguous. The V gene's germline CDR1 is WNHNN and CDR2 SYGVQD (reference sequence). This CDR3 is built from 18 residues. The germline V and J ends were trimmed by 0 bases and 3 bases, with 20 bases remaining between them. CDR3 protein: CASSESESAGKWDTEAFF. The DNA for the CDR3 is TGCGCCAGCAGTGAGTCGGAGTCGGCTGGCAAATGGGACACTGAAGCTTTCTTT.

This clonotype was recorded only once. This CDR3 is missing its conserved last phenylalanine or tryptophan, likely due to a read error. This chain joins TRBV5-6 and TRBJ2-7; D is possibly TRBD2 (6 bases). The CDR3 runs 16 residues. Looked up from germline, CDR1 is SGHDT and CDR2 is YYEEEE. Trimming left V 4 bases short and J 3 bases short, with 20 bases between. The CDR3 loop reads CASSLDGAGRGYEQYL. CDR3 coding DNA: TGTGCCAGCAGCCTGGATGGGGCGGGACGGGGCTACGAGCAGTACCTC.

This clonotype showed up many times. The J gene is TRBJ2-7, the V gene TRBV20-1, with 7 positions matching TRBD1. The CDR3 sequence is 16 residues long. In germline, CDR1 is DFQATT, CDR2 SNEGSKA (reference sequence). Trimming took 5 bases from V and 7 from J; bases not matched to a gene: 20. The chain's CDR3 is CSAPARGAGGFGEQYF. CDR3 bases: TGCAGTGCTCCCGCCCGGGGTGCAGGGGGTTTTGGAGAGCAGTACTTC.

This clonotype was seen more than once but under ten times. The chain carries TRBV13 and TRBJ2-7, with 10 bases fitting TRBD1. V lost 2 bases to trimming and J lost 5 bases; unmatched junction nucleotides: 6. Germline values: CDR1 PRHDT, CDR2 FYEKMQ (reference sequence). The CDR3 runs 15 residues. CDR3: CASSLRTTGGNEQYF. In DNA form, the CDR3 reads TGTGCCAGCAGCTTACGAACGACAGGGGGCAACGAGCAGTACTTC.

This clonotype came up many times. The chain employs TRBV9 and TRBJ2-1, with D maybe TRBD2 (5 bases). CDR3 length: 14 amino acids. CDR1 and CDR2 from the germline V gene are SGDLS and YYNGEE. The V gene lost 5 bases and the J gene lost 4 bases, with 13 bases spanning the gap. CDR3 bases: TGTGCCAGCAGACTCGGACTGGAATACAATGAGCAGTTCTTC. The encoded protein is CASRLGLEYNEQFF.

This clonotype was detected ten times or more. The genes are TRBV5-4 and TRBJ2-5; 8 nucleotides align to TRBD2. V was pared by 4 bases and J by 4 bases, with 9 bases of the junction left unmatched. In germline, CDR1 is SGHNT, CDR2 YYREEE (reference sequence). The CDR3 covers 15 residues. The CDR3 sequence: CASSPGGGSLETQYF. CDR3 DNA: TGTGCCAGCAGCCCCGGGGGGGGATCCCTAGAGACCCAGTACTTC.

The CDR3, as DNA: TGTGCCACCAGTGGGGGGCAGCCCGCGAACACCGGGGAGCTGTTTTTT. Protein product: CATSGGQPANTGELFF. The V gene is TRBV24-1, the J gene TRBJ2-2; possibly TRBD1 for D (6 bases). Germline V gives CDR1 KGHDR, CDR2 SFDVKD. The CDR3 is 16 amino acids. Trimming took 5 bases from V and 0 from J, leaving 12 bases between them.

Regarding this clonotype: The junction departs from the called germline gene at one end, perhaps through a read error. This sequence joins TRBV20-1 and TRBJ2-4; D gene uncertain. From germline, CDR1 is DFQATT and CDR2 SNEGSKA (reference sequence). The CDR3 spans 12 residues. CDR3 coding DNA: TGCAGTGCTAGAGGGGAACAACCGAGGCAGCACTTC. Its protein is CSARGEQPRQHF.